This T cell receptor (beta chain) was recorded in a study of T cells in Graves' hyperthyroidism and ophthalmopathy. Study-level information: Peripheral blood was acquired at first diagnosis, ahead of any therapy whatsoever. Study-wide points: Ophthalmopathy prediction by the model preceded onset by a median approximately six months. Most thyroid clonotypes that were expanded above 0.001 also turned up in blood. From stable hyperthyroidism, ophthalmopathy was set apart by a 13 V-J model.

The germline CDR1 and CDR2 sequences are SGHRS and YFSETQ. This CDR3 is built from 14 residues. RNA transcripts served as the template for amplifying TCR beta CDR3 regions. The HTBI primer set served for first-round RT-PCR of the TCR CDR3. One entry per CDR3 protein, called by TCRdb with MiXCR from the multiplex PCR reads. This table holds 530,000 or so distinct CDR3 sequences, about a sixth found once. Regarding this clonotype: What it binds is unknown. At one of its ends the junction is not consistent with the germline gene, which may arise from a read error.

Sequencing was performed on blood. This sequence originates from a woman aged 18-35 years with Graves' ophthalmopathy. The V call is TRBV5-1, the J call TRBJ1-2, with 7 bases fitting TRBD1. Here the CDR3 reads CASCLNRDSYGYTF. For the CDR3, the DNA is TGCGCCAGCTGCTTGAACCGGGACAGCTATGGCTACACCTTC.